The subject of this entry is one T cell receptor beta chain. Its antigen remains unidentified. The treatment denotes: approximately nine-day PBMC culture with coronavirus spike peptide pools or control peptides (ViraFEST assay). ViraFEST stimulated the growth of antigen-specific T cells using peptide pools and subsequently profiled their TCRs by sequencing. With the Oncomine TCR Beta short-read assay, DNA from cultured CD4+ T cells was sequenced. A single record per CDR3 protein comes from TCRdb applying MiXCR to the PCR reads. In the table there are 20,000 to 30,000 distinct CDR3 sequences, about 50% of which are singletons. These data are taken from a study of vaccination and CD4 T cells after COVID-19. The study's findings and limits: Convalescent patients' clones that were vaccine-specific were spike mono-reactive in 304 of 307 cases.

The sample here was CD4+ T cells from blood, cultured in vitro, taken before SARS-CoV-2 vaccination. This receptor was identified in a human donor who received a COVID-19 vaccine.

CDR3 region: CASSLGGASTDTQYF. CDR3 coding DNA: TGTGCCAGCAGCTTAGGGGGGGCGTCTACAGATACGCAGTATTTT. V usage is TRBV7-2 and J usage is TRBJ2-3; tentatively, D is TRBD1 or TRBD2 (6 bases each). This CDR3 has 15 residues. The germline V and J ends were trimmed by 1 base and 3 bases, with 11 bases remaining between them. Germline CDR1 SGHTA, CDR2 FQGNSA.